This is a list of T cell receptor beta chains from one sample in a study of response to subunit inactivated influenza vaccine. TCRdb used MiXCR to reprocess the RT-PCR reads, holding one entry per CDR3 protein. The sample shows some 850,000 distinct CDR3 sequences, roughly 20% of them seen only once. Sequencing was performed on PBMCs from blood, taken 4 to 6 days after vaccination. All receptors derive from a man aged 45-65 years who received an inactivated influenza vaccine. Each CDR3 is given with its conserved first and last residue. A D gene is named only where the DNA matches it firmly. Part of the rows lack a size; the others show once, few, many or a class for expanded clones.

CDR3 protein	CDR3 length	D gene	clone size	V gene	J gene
CSARLLAEGGNTQYF	15	TRBD2	few	TRBV20-1	TRBJ2-3
CASSLEGLAGGPPNEQYF	18	TRBD2	few	TRBV12-3/TRBV12-4	TRBJ2-7
CASSRDRLQETQYF	14	TRBD1	.	TRBV19	TRBJ2-5
CSAIRDRVTEAFF	13	TRBD1	few	TRBV20-1	TRBJ1-1
CASSKVDRGGTDTQYF	16	.	.	TRBV21-1	TRBJ2-3
CASRARESPSYEQYF	15	.	few	TRBV6-2/TRBV6-3	TRBJ2-7
CASSTRGGLAKNIQYF	16	TRBD2	few	TRBV28	TRBJ2-4
CASRWGTSGAHYSSYEQYF	19	TRBD2	.	TRBV6-1	TRBJ2-7
CASSQALTSKHEQYF	15	.	few	TRBV3-1	TRBJ2-7
CASKMGRGKDEQYF	14	.	many	TRBV12-3/TRBV12-4	TRBJ2-7
CSAIDSGGYGYTF	13	.	.	TRBV20-1	TRBJ1-2
CASSQGLTSAAYEQYF	16	TRBD2	.	TRBV4-2	TRBJ2-7
CASSPGGPGSYEQYF	15	TRBD2	few	TRBV12-3/TRBV12-4	TRBJ2-7
CSASSPTGIPYEQYF	15	TRBD1	many	TRBV20-1	TRBJ2-7
CSALLTGRETQYF	13	.	.	TRBV20-1	TRBJ2-5
CASSEVTGTGPNNYGYTF	18	TRBD1	.	TRBV25-1	TRBJ1-2
CASSVEPGGPDTQYF	15	TRBD2	few	TRBV9	TRBJ2-3
CASSFTSGSYNEQFF	15	TRBD2	many	TRBV11-2	TRBJ2-1
CASSYSLGYGYTF	13	.	.	TRBV6-2/TRBV6-3	TRBJ1-2
CSARDRGGPSYNEQFF	16	.	many	TRBV20-1	TRBJ2-1